One sample yielded the 17 T cell receptor beta chains listed below, sequenced in a study of shared clonotypes between healthy human individuals. Only in-frame clones appear in the TCRdb table, and some are missing; sequencing was by immunoSEQ multiplex PCR. The sample shows millions of clones, 90% to 95% of them seen only once. The specimen sequenced was naive CD4+ T cells sorted from blood. Specified subset: CD45RA+ positively selected. These receptors all stem from a man aged 18 to 30 in good health.

This sequence joins TRBV5-1 and TRBJ2-3, with TRBD2 matching over 13 bases. Germline CDR1 is SGHRS and CDR2 is YFSETQ. This CDR3 is built from 14 residues. J gave up 7 bases and V 4 bases, and 3 bases lay outside the gene matches. CDR3: CASSPGTSGNTQYF. The CDR3 DNA sequence: TGCGCCAGCAGCCCTGGGACTAGCGGGAATACGCAGTATTTT. The full variable domain, in which reference TRBV5-1 and TRBJ2-3 provide the parts outside the CDR3, is KAGVTQTPRYLIKTRGQQVTLSCSPISGHRSVSWYQQTPGQGLQFLFEYFSETQRNKGNFPGRFSGRQFSNSRSEMNVSTLELGDSALYLCASSPGTSGNTQYFGPGTRLTVL.

This chain joins TRBV15 and TRBJ2-1, with 8 bases lining up with TRBD2. V was pared by 8 bases and J by 1 base, with 4 bases of the junction left unmatched. Germline V gene lookup returns CDR1 LNHNV and CDR2 YYDKDF (reference sequence). CDR3 size: 14 residues. CDR3 bases: TGTGCCACCGCTAGCGGGTTATCCTACAATGAGCAGTTCTTC. Its translation: CATASGLSYNEQFF.

V and J are TRBV7-9 and TRBJ2-7; D is possibly TRBD2 (6 bases). With 4 bases removed from V and 6 bases from J, the gap between germline ends came to 16 bases. The CDR3 has 14 residues. From germline, CDR1 is SEHNR and CDR2 FQNEAQ (reference sequence). CDR3 residues: CASSSSGTFPEQYF. CDR3 sequence (DNA): TGTGCCAGCAGCTCCTCCGGGACTTTTCCCGAGCAGTACTTC.

V and J are TRBV18 and TRBJ2-7; D is perhaps TRBD1 (5 bases). In germline, CDR1 is KGHSH, CDR2 LQKENI. CDR3 length equals 13 residues. V shed 6 bases and J shed 9 bases, with 18 bases lying between them. The CDR3 region is CASSPEQGRGQYF. For the CDR3, the DNA is TGTGCCAGCTCGCCAGAGCAGGGTCGTGGGCAGTACTTC.

The chain has TRBV18 and TRBJ2-1; 8 bases are shared with TRBD1. The V and J ends lost 4 bases and 9 bases, in that order; junction bases with no gene match: 8. This CDR3 is built from 14 residues. Germline values: CDR1 KGHSH, CDR2 LQKENI. The CDR3 spells CASSLRDRMGEQFF. DNA of the CDR3: TGTGCCAGCTCACTGAGGGACAGGATGGGTGAGCAGTTCTTC.

The rearrangement uses TRBV19 and TRBJ1-1; D not certain. Germline CDR1 is LNHDA and CDR2 is SQIVND (reference sequence). Trimming removed 4 bases from V and 12 bases from J, with 15 bases in between. The CDR3 runs to 12 residues. As DNA, the CDR3 is TGTGCCAGTAGTAAAGGACCACGGTTGACTTTCTTT. This gives the protein CASSKGPRLTFF.

Comment on this clone: Other DNA sequences from this sample encode an identical CDR3 as well. The rearrangement links TRBV5-1 to TRBJ2-6, with D maybe TRBD2 (5 bases). V was cut by 0 bases and J by 4 bases, with 11 bases left in between. Germline CDR1 SGHRS, CDR2 YFSETQ. This CDR3 spans 16 amino acids. CDR3 residues: CASSLASGTGANVLTF. The CDR3 coding sequence is TGCGCCAGCAGCTTGGCTTCGGGAACCGGGGCCAACGTCCTGACTTTC.

The rearrangement uses TRBV29-1 and TRBJ1-3; D ambiguous. CDR1 and CDR2 from the germline V gene are SQVTM and ANQGSEA. V shed 4 bases and J shed 0 bases, with 13 bases lying between them. CDR3 length: 15 residues. The CDR3 reads CSVAGAPLSGNTIYF. The CDR3 DNA follows: TGCAGCGTTGCCGGAGCCCCGCTCTCTGGAAACACCATATATTTT. The complete variable domain, with remaining parts taken from reference TRBV29-1 and TRBJ1-3, reads SAVISQKPSRDICQRGTSLTIQCQVDSQVTMMFWYRQQPGQSLTLIATANQGSEATYESGFVIDKFPISRPNLTFSTLTVSNMSPEDSSIYLCSVAGAPLSGNTIYFGEGSWLTVV.

The chain has TRBV19 and TRBJ1-6, with unresolved D. The CDR3 runs to 15 residues. Trimming pared 1 base from V and 3 bases from J, leaving 7 bases between. Germline V lookup: CDR1 LNHDA, CDR2 SQIVND (reference sequence). The CDR3 nucleotides read TGTGCCAGTAGTATAGGGAGGGACTATAATTCACCCCTCCACTTT. Translated, it gives CASSIGRDYNSPLHF.

The J gene is TRBJ2-3, the V gene TRBV7-9; TRBD2 matches 11 bases. Germline loops: CDR1 SEHNR, CDR2 FQNEAQ (reference sequence). V shed 5 bases, J shed 1 base, and the junction held 5 bases outside the gene matches. The CDR3 runs to 16 residues. The CDR3 reads CASSLLAGVGTDTQYF. CDR3 DNA sequence: TGTGCCAGCAGCCTACTAGCGGGAGTCGGCACAGATACGCAGTATTTT.

The V and J genes are TRBV30 and TRBJ2-6, with 7 bases fitting TRBD1. Germline values: CDR1 GTSNPN, CDR2 SVGIG (reference sequence). Unmatched junction bases numbered 9, after V lost 4 bases and J lost 0 bases. The CDR3 has 17 residues. The CDR3 here is CAWKIVGTDSGANVLTF. The DNA of the CDR3 is TGTGCCTGGAAGATTGTGGGGACAGACTCTGGGGCCAACGTCCTGACTTTC.

CDR3 residues: CASSVDRGRADTQYF. CDR3 in DNA: TGTGCCAGCAGTGTTGACAGGGGGCGGGCAGATACGCAGTATTTT. The chain uses TRBV27 and TRBJ2-3; 10 bases match TRBD1. The J segment lost 4 bases and the V segment lost 5 bases, leaving 6 bases of the junction unmatched. Germline V gene data show CDR1 as MNHEY and CDR2 as SMNVEV (reference sequence). This CDR3 has 15 amino acids.

The chain has TRBV6-1 and TRBJ1-4; 7 bases map to TRBD1. The CDR3 extends over 11 amino acids. J gave up 16 bases and V 5 bases, and 7 bases lay outside the gene matches. The germline V gene encodes CDR1 MNHNS and CDR2 SASEGT. In DNA form, the CDR3 reads TGTGCCAGCAGTTCGGCCGGGACAGCGTTTTTT. Amino acids: CASSSAGTAFF.

This rearrangement joins TRBV6-1 to TRBJ1-4; D possibly corresponds to TRBD1 (6 bases). The CDR3 loop spans 12 amino acids. Germline V gives CDR1 MNHNS, CDR2 SASEGT. The V and J ends lost 5 bases and 5 bases respectively, with 6 bases between them. The CDR3 nucleotides read TGTGCCAGCAGTCAGGGGAATGAAAAACTGTTTTTT. As protein: CASSQGNEKLFF.

V is TRBV28 and J is TRBJ1-5, with TRBD1 matching over 7 bases. With 7 bases clipped from V and 5 bases from J, the junction kept 11 bases outside the gene matches. Looked up from germline, CDR1 is MDHEN and CDR2 is SYDVKM. The CDR3 covers 15 residues. DNA for the CDR3: TGTGCCAGCAATGGACCCGGACAGGTCTATCAGCCCCAGCATTTT. Its translation: CASNGPGQVYQPQHF.

The rearrangement links TRBV4-1 to TRBJ1-4, with 10 bases matching TRBD1. The CDR3 sequence is 18 residues long. The V gene end was trimmed by 1 base and the J gene end by 10 bases; junction bases not matched to a gene: 15. Germline V gene lookup returns CDR1 MGHRA and CDR2 YSYEKL. Here the CDR3 DNA reads TGCGCCAGCAGCCAAGTCTCCGGGACAGGGGAACTCTCGGGAAAACTGTTTTTT. This sequence encodes CASSQVSGTGELSGKLFF.

The chain is built from TRBV18 and TRBJ1-5, with a tentative D call TRBD1 (6 bases). Trimming took 5 bases from V and 5 from J, leaving 13 bases between them. Germline V lookup: CDR1 KGHSH, CDR2 LQKENI. This CDR3 is 14 amino acids long. CDR3 in amino acids: CASSSDRNHQPQHF. CDR3 DNA: TGTGCCAGCTCATCCGACAGGAATCATCAGCCCCAGCATTTT.